One TCR beta chain is described in this entry. Its antigen is unknown. No qualities accompany the bases; no much larger clone lies one base away. Library preparation used the immunoSEQ multiplex PCR assay. For TCR sequencing, RNA was extracted from every sample and reverse transcribed into cDNA to serve as template. SuperScript III was used to make first-strand cDNA, primed with a 2:1 mix of oligo-dT and random hexamers. A synthetic immune receptor repertoire was used to assess amplification bias, and residual bias was removed computationally. The study's processing was this. After raw reads were preprocessed to remove errors, the CDR3 was defined following IMGT conventions as running from the conserved cysteine to phenylalanine. Clonality was computed by normalizing Shannon entropy by log2 of the number of productive unique TCRs and subtracting the result from 1. CD4 or CD8 identity of scalp clones was inferred by cross-referencing scalp TCRbeta sequences with sorted blood CD4 and CD8 repertoires. TCRdb retrieved this table from immuneACCESS and kept in-frame rearrangements only. Not all clones are present; in checked studies, unresolved V genes account for under half, and no reason is known for the remainder. V, J and clone size reflect that table, while D and trimming were determined from the DNA. The table for this sample lists under 350,000 clones; roughly 64% of them were counted only once. The ten largest clones take up approximately 1.8% of the sample.

The time point label here, explained by the study, means: roughly 24 weeks on oral tofacitinib. Taken with the paper, the label for treatment or condition translates to: oral pan-JAK inhibitor, 5-10 mg twice daily. Peripheral blood and lesional scalp punch biopsies were obtained from patients with alopecia areata. PBMCs were isolated by density centrifugation and stained for CD3, CD4 and CD8, and CD4+ and CD8+ T cells were sorted on a FACSAria. The data originate from a study of CD8+ T cells in alopecia areata (dated by TCRdb to 2016 to 2019). Regarding the research as a whole: Treated patients were enrolled in an open-label pilot trial of oral tofacitinib, 5 to 10 mg twice daily, for moderate-to-severe alopecia areata. Tofacitinib was given for 6 to 18 months, followed by 6 months of follow-up off drug to assess delayed response and recurrence. In treated patients, disease severity was measured using the SALT score, which gives the percentage of scalp surface area affected. In both human patients and the C3H/HeJ mouse model, the study applied high-throughput TCRbeta sequencing to look at T cell clonal expansion in alopecia areata. Human TCRbeta sequencing covered scalp tissue and sorted CD4+ and CD8+ peripheral blood T cells from patchy and totalis/universalis alopecia areata patients and healthy controls. Biopsies were taken from tofacitinib-treated patients at baseline and at 4 and 24 weeks of treatment, and a later scalp biopsy was taken in several of the tofacitinib-treated patients. Scalp clonality was compared among normal scalp (n=4), patchy alopecia areata scalp (n=8), and alopecia totalis/universalis scalp (n=8). RNA was extracted with the PAXgene miRNA kit for fixed scalp, the miRNeasy kit for PBMCs, and the RNeasy kit for mouse skin. Amplification of TCRbeta CDR3 regions was done by immunoSEQ multiplex PCR using 35 Vbeta forward primers and 13 Jbeta reverse primers. The research as a whole found: Tofacitinib significantly decreased scalp clonality and the number of expanded CD8+ clones among the top 100 scalp clones. Resident alphabeta T cells in normal human skin are also sequenced, complicating scalp TCR repertoire analysis, unlike mouse skin dominated by gammadelta T cells. Higher clonality and more expanded CD8+ clones were observed in lesional scalp than in normal scalp, particularly in alopecia totalis/universalis, a finding suggestive of antigenic drive. TCR sequences shared between patients were less clear than in mice, possibly partly because of HLA diversity in the patient population. Many expanded lesional clones persisted in scalp and blood during tofacitinib treatment, which may partly explain relapse after stopping treatment. The treated cohort was small, with a single nonresponder, so links between baseline CD8+ expansion and response need larger studies.

Sequenced here: CD4+ T cells sorted from blood, sampled at week 24, from a patient treated with tofacitinib. This clonotype was obtained from a human donor with alopecia areata.

In nucleotides, the sequence is TGTGCCAGCAGCCAAGCCGCTAGCGCGGATACGCAGTATTTT. It codes for CASSQAASADTQYF. The chain is made from TRBV4-2 and TRBJ2-3; the D segment could be TRBD2, given 6 matching bases. The CDR3 spans 14 residues, from the cysteine through the phenylalanine. Only the CDR3 region is kept as DNA, spanning 42 bases read in frame from base 1. The germline V gene gives CDR1 as LGHNA and CDR2 as YNFKEQ. V is clipped by 1 base and J by 6 bases, and the sequence between their germline boundaries is 11 bases long.